What follows describes a single T cell receptor beta chain. Its antigen is unidentified. This sample stems from a study of cytomegalovirus exposure and HLA in healthy donors. Study observations and caveats: The finding came from a later analysis; first-cohort TCR clusters tended to co-occur in the 130 or so validation repertoires.

The length of the CDR3 is 17 residues. Germline loops: CDR1 MDHEN, CDR2 SYDVKM. Trimming removed 5 bases from V and 7 bases from J, with 24 bases in between. Some clones are missing from TCRdb's copy, which holds only in-frame ones; the method was immunoSEQ multiplex PCR. The table records more than 50,000 clones, about 93% of them present only once. The receptor comes from a man in his late teens or twenties in good health and CMV-seronegative. The sequenced material came from PBMCs. This chain uses TRBV28 with TRBJ2-1, with D perhaps matching TRBD2 (6 bases). The CDR3 loop is CASSRLPLAFAVNEQFF. CDR3 sequence (DNA): TGTGCCAGCAGTCGCCTACCACTAGCCTTCGCTGTGAATGAGCAGTTCTTC.